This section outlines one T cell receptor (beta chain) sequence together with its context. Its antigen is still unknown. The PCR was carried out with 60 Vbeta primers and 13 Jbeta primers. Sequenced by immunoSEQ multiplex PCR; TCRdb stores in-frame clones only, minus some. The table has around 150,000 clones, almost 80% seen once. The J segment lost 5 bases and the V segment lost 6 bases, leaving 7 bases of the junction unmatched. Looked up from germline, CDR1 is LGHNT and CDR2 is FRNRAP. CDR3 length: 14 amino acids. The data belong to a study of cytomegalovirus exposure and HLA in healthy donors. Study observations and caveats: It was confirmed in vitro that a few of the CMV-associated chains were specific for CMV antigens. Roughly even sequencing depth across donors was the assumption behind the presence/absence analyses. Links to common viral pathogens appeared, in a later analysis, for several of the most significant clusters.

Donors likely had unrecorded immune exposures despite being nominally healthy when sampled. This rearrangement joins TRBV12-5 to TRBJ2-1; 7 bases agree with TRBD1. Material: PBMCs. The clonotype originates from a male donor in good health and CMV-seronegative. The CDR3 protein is CASGTGTANNEQFF. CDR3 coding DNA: TGTGCTAGTGGGACCGGGACAGCAAACAATGAGCAGTTCTTC.